This TCR beta chain was observed in a study of blood T cell repertoires in COVID-19 (dated by TCRdb to the early 2020s). For the study in its entirety: Collaborator samples came from the United States, Italy and Spain and covered acute and convalescent phases of COVID-19. Subjects who had been exposed to COVID-19, were actively infected with it, or had recovered from it provided the deeply sampled blood TCRbeta repertoires that made up the dataset. Where HLA class I and class II types were available, the types were taken from metadata supplied by the sample provider, not from assay-based typing. A de-identified subject ID, COVID-19 status, age in years and sex were almost always included in the sample metadata. The prospective study material was composed of cDNA or gDNA derived from T cells, B-cell-depleted T cells, or PBMCs. Samples came from the ongoing ImmuneRACE study (first 160 participants) plus 1,254 subjects from 6 global collaborators. The repertoires were released in a freely available public database meant as a resource for research on the immune response to SARS-CoV-2.

Samples from volunteer blood donors who had recovered from COVID-19 were contributed by a second Seattle source. The collaborating institutions used their own protocols to collect whole blood in K2EDTA tubes. For TCRbeta analysis, collaborator samples were shipped as frozen whole blood, as isolated PBMCs, or as DNA extracted from either sample type. The study at large found these results: Clinical and demographic metadata were provided uncurated, with the amount varying by source and participant.

On this clone: The antigen this receptor binds is unknown. There are no base qualities to consult, and no much larger clone falls within one base.

TCRbeta CDR3 regions were amplified from genomic DNA using the immunoSEQ Assay, a bias-controlled multiplex PCR. Per the authors' processing: Within the assay, amplification of reference gene primers was used to estimate how many nucleated cells each sample contained. Sequence reads were collapsed and filtered to measure the absolute abundance of every unique TCRbeta CDR3 rearrangement. Productive Simpson clonality was computed per sample as the square root of Simpson's diversity index over productive rearrangements. Drawn from immuneACCESS, this table holds only the in-frame rearrangements with V and J called that TCRdb kept. Clones are partly lost; checked studies trace under half to an unresolved V gene and leave the rest unexplained. That table is the source of V, J and clone size, and D and trimming were worked out from the DNA. Within this sample are about 200,000 clones, with approximately 91% of them counted one time only. The ten largest clones add up to about 6.6% of the sample.

The germline V gene sets CDR1 to KGHDR and CDR2 to SFDVKD. Relative to germline, V is missing 6 bases and J is missing 3 bases, with 6 bases of the junction outside any gene match. From the cysteine through the phenylalanine, the CDR3 covers 15 amino acids. Left in the record is the CDR3 DNA by itself, 45 bases read in frame from the first base. The sample taken for sequencing was peripheral blood. This receptor was obtained from a woman aged 40 to 50 who had recovered from COVID-19. The sequence is built from TRBV24-1 and TRBJ2-1; 8 junctional bases match TRBD2. The CDR3 in this case is CATSPSAGGYNEQFF. The DNA reads TGTGCCACCAGTCCTTCCGCGGGAGGCTACAATGAGCAGTTCTTC.